This T cell receptor (beta chain) is drawn from a study of OX40 agonist ivuxolimab in advanced cancers. After removal of 6 bases from V and 6 bases from J, the junction contained 7 bases not matched to a gene. Germline V lookup: CDR1 ENHRY, CDR2 SYGVKD. This CDR3 is built from 15 residues. Some clones are missing from TCRdb's copy, which holds only in-frame ones; the method was immunoSEQ multiplex PCR. This repertoire shows approximately 59,000 clones, over 75% found once; its top ten account for roughly 2%. The TCR was taken from an adult with an advanced solid tumor such as melanoma, head and neck, liver or kidney cancer. The source was CD4+ or CD8+ T cells sorted from blood, collected in a trial of the OX40 agonist ivuxolimab. This sequence joins TRBV10-3 and TRBJ2-1, with 11 positions matching TRBD2. The CDR3 spells CAIRITGTSGNEQFF. As DNA, the CDR3 is TGTGCCATCAGGATAACAGGGACTAGCGGCAATGAGCAGTTCTTC.